Below are 4 T cell receptor beta chains sequenced from a single sample in a study of control samples from healthy donors and cancer patients. Clones were read by immunoSEQ multiplex PCR, and TCRdb kept only the in-frame ones, dropping some. The sample has 150,000 to 200,000 clones; 88% are singletons. Sequencing used blood. All receptors derive from a man aged 18 to 30 in good health.

This chain joins TRBV18 and TRBJ2-1; 8 bases match TRBD2. Trimming removed 2 bases from V and 2 bases from J; junction bases left unmatched: 2. The CDR3 sequence is 15 residues long. CDR1 is KGHSH, CDR2 LQKENI, per germline. CDR3 sequence: CASSPTAGAYNEQFF. The CDR3, as DNA: TGTGCCAGCTCACCAACAGCGGGGGCCTACAATGAGCAGTTCTTC.

The rearrangement joins TRBV28 to TRBJ2-4, with D possibly being TRBD2 (6 bases). V lost 8 bases and J lost 5, with 19 bases in between. Germline V gene data show CDR1 as MDHEN and CDR2 as SYDVKM. The CDR3 spans 15 residues. As DNA, the CDR3 is TGTGCCAGCGGAGGAGGGGTTTTAGTAGAAAACATTCAGTACTTC. Translated, it gives CASGGGVLVENIQYF.

The chain is built from TRBV24-1 and TRBJ1-2; the D is unclear. The V gene lost 2 bases and the J gene lost 10 bases, with 7 bases spanning the gap. Germline loops: CDR1 KGHDR, CDR2 SFDVKD. This CDR3 is 11 amino acids long. This CDR3 reads CATSDSRNYTF. The CDR3 nucleotides are TGTGCCACCAGTGATTCCAGGAACTACACCTTC.

This sequence joins TRBV4-3 and TRBJ1-4, with D perhaps TRBD1 (5 bases). The CDR3 spans 14 residues. V lost 0 bases, J lost 10 bases, and 12 bases lay in between. The germline gives CDR1 LGHNA, CDR2 YSLEER. The chain's CDR3 is CASSQDQGYGKLFF. Written as DNA, the CDR3 is TGCGCCAGCAGCCAAGATCAGGGTTATGGAAAACTGTTTTTT.